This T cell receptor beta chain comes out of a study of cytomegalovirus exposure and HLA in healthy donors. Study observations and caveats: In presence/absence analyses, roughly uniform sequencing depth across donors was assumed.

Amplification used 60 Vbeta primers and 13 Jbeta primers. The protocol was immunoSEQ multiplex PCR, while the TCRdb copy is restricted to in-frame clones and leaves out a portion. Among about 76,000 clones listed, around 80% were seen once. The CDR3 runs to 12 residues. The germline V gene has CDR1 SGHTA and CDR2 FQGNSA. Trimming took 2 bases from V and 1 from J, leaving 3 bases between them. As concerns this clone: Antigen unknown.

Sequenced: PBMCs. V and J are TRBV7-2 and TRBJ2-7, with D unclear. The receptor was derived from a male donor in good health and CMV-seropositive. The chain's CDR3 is CASSLTSYEQYF. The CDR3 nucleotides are TGTGCCAGCAGCTTAACTTCCTACGAGCAGTACTTC.